Listed here are 30 T cell receptor beta chains from one sample, sequenced in a study of spatial heterogeneity in lung cancer. Indicated time point: blood at routine non-recurrence follow-up after resection. Whole RNA, which was extracted from tumor, nontumor lung tissue or frozen PBMC, was sequenced without any cell sorting. From the 5' RACE reads, TCRdb called clonotypes with MiXCR, one entry per CDR3 protein. The table lists some 120,000 distinct CDR3 sequences, 9% to 15% of them singletons, with roughly 17% in the top ten. The sample here was PBMCs, taken at follow-up. Receptor source: a male donor with early-stage non-small cell lung cancer.

The CDR3 loop reads CASSAGQISYEQYF. The CDR3, as DNA: TGTGCCAGCAGCGCTGGACAGATCTCCTACGAGCAGTACTTC. The gene calls are TRBV2 and TRBJ2-7, with D tentatively TRBD1 (6 bases). The length of the CDR3 is 14 residues. V gave up 6 bases and J gave up 0 bases, with 12 bases separating them. The germline CDR1 and CDR2 sequences are SNHLY and FYNNEI.

The chain is built from TRBV15 and TRBJ2-3, with TRBD2 matching 11 bases. Germline CDR1 LNHNV, CDR2 YYDKDF (reference sequence). The CDR3 runs to 18 residues. With V trimmed by 3 bases and J by 6 bases, 14 bases remained unmatched. CDR3 region: CATSRNLASGGQTDTQYF. For the CDR3, the DNA is TGTGCCACCAGCAGGAATCTAGCTAGCGGGGGGCAGACGGATACGCAGTATTTT.

This sequence joins TRBV7-9 and TRBJ1-1; D unresolved. Looked up from germline, CDR1 is SEHNR and CDR2 is FQNEAQ (reference sequence). The CDR3 loop spans 13 amino acids. V shed 3 bases and J shed 8 bases, with 13 bases lying between them. The DNA of the CDR3 is TGTGCCAGCAGCTTTCCGGGGATACGGGAAGCTTTCTTT. Its protein is CASSFPGIREAFF.

This clonotype showed up many times. The chain combines TRBV11-2 with TRBJ2-2; 11 nucleotides match TRBD2. The CDR3 covers 17 residues. The ends lost 7 bases at V and 0 bases at J; junction bases unmatched: 7. From germline, CDR1 is SGHAT and CDR2 FQNNGV. Here the CDR3 reads CASNPGTSGSNTGELFF. CDR3 DNA: TGTGCCAGCAACCCCGGGACTAGCGGATCGAACACCGGGGAGCTGTTTTTT.

In its sample, this clonotype was seen a few times. CDR3 DNA sequence: TGTGCCAGCAGCCCCATGGGGGTGACGGGGACTGAAGCTTTCTTT. It codes for CASSPMGVTGTEAFF. The chain employs TRBV7-9 and TRBJ1-1; D perhaps matches TRBD1 (5 bases). Germline CDR1 and CDR2: SEHNR and FQNEAQ (reference sequence). The germline V and J ends were trimmed by 5 bases and 5 bases, with 18 bases remaining between them. The CDR3 extends over 15 amino acids.

The rearrangement uses TRBV12-3 or TRBV12-4 and TRBJ2-5; the D gene is possibly TRBD2 (6 bases). This CDR3 comprises 14 residues. Trimming removed 3 bases from V and 1 base from J, with 9 bases in between. In nucleotides, the CDR3 is TGTGCCAGCAGTTTTTTCGGGGGCCAAGAGACCCAGTACTTC. This codes for CASSFFGGQETQYF.

The chain combines TRBV13 with TRBJ2-7, with TRBD1 identical over 8 bases. CDR1 is PRHDT, CDR2 FYEKMQ, per germline (reference sequence). The CDR3 runs to 13 residues. Trimming cost V 4 bases and J 4 bases; bases outside gene matches: 3. In DNA form, the CDR3 reads TGTGCCAGCAGCTGGGGACAGGCTTACGAGCAGTACTTC. It yields the protein CASSWGQAYEQYF.

By frequency in the sample, this clonotype is medium-sized. The CDR3 nucleotides read TGTGCCAGCAGCTACCCGACAGTTAGCTATAATTCACCCCTCCACTTT. Protein product: CASSYPTVSYNSPLHF. The chain links TRBV7-9 to TRBJ1-6; D may be TRBD1 (5 bases). Trimming stripped 4 bases from V and 3 bases from J, with 13 bases between. This CDR3 is built from 16 residues. Germline V gives CDR1 SEHNR, CDR2 FQNEAQ (reference sequence).

The table lists this clonotype with a few counts. The chain links TRBV12-3 or TRBV12-4 to TRBJ2-7, with D unresolved. This CDR3 is 13 amino acids long. V was cut by 1 base and J by 3 bases, with 7 bases left in between. For the CDR3, the DNA is TGTGCCAGCAGTTTAGAGTCAAACTACGAGCAGTACTTC. Protein sequence: CASSLESNYEQYF.

This clonotype occurred a few times. This chain links TRBV29-1 with TRBJ1-1; D might be TRBD1 (6 bases). This CDR3 is 11 amino acids long. Looked up from germline, CDR1 is SQVTM and CDR2 is ANQGSEA. Between the trimmed V and J ends, which lost 6 bases and 7 bases, there was a span of 12 bases. The chain's CDR3 is CSVPKDSEAFF. CDR3 DNA sequence: TGCAGCGTCCCCAAGGACAGTGAAGCTTTCTTT.

J is TRBJ1-2 and V is TRBV27; D might be TRBD1 (6 bases). The CDR3 is 15 amino acids. Germline V gene sequence: CDR1 MNHEY, CDR2 SMNVEV (reference sequence). V dropped 3 bases and J dropped 2 bases, with 13 bases sitting between them. CDR3: CASSLALDRNYGYTF. DNA for the CDR3: TGTGCCAGCAGTTTGGCCCTAGACAGGAACTATGGCTACACCTTC.

The chain couples TRBV5-1 to TRBJ2-5; D is possibly TRBD1 (5 bases). This CDR3 region has 16 residues. Trimming removed 0 bases at V and 6 bases at J, with 18 bases between. Germline V gives CDR1 SGHRS, CDR2 YFSETQ. The CDR3 nucleotides are TGCGCCAGCAGCTTGGGCATGACAGCAGGCGATCAGACCCAGTACTTC. This codes for CASSLGMTAGDQTQYF.

To note about this clonotype: At one end the junction does not follow the germline gene, possibly because of a read error. J is TRBJ2-1 and V is TRBV6-6; TRBD1 aligns across 9 bases. Per the germline V gene, CDR1 is MNHNY and CDR2 is SVGAGI (reference sequence). The CDR3 is made up of 13 amino acids. The CDR3 bases are TGTGCCAGCGAAACCACAGGGGGCAATGAGGAGTTCTTC. This encodes CASETTGGNEEFF.

This clonotype was found many times. The V and J genes are TRBV10-3 and TRBJ1-1; maybe TRBD1 (6 bases). V shed 6 bases and J shed 1 base, with 9 bases lying between them. Germline CDR1 is ENHRY and CDR2 is SYGVKD. The CDR3 loop spans 13 amino acids. The CDR3 spells CAIRAGENTEAFF. The CDR3 nucleotides read TGTGCCATCAGGGCAGGGGAGAACACTGAAGCTTTCTTT.

The genes are TRBV12-3 or TRBV12-4 and TRBJ2-2; 10 bases align to TRBD1. The V segment lost 6 bases and the J segment 4 bases; nucleotides outside the gene matches: 5. The CDR3 runs to 15 residues. The CDR3 reads CASRSGTGVTGELFF. DNA for the CDR3: TGTGCCAGCAGATCTGGGACAGGGGTCACCGGGGAGCTGTTTTTT.

The table lists this clonotype with a few counts. The chain links TRBV5-1 to TRBJ1-6; D not resolved. CDR1 is SGHRS, CDR2 YFSETQ, per germline. With 0 bases removed from V and 4 bases from J, the gap between germline ends came to 11 bases. The CDR3 spans 16 residues. The CDR3 is CASSLVGPRYNSPLHF. Written as DNA, the CDR3 is TGCGCCAGCAGCTTGGTTGGACCAAGGTATAATTCACCCCTCCACTTT.

The chain joins TRBV5-1 to TRBJ2-2; tentative D call: TRBD2 (5 bases). Trimming shortened V by 0 bases and J by 0 bases, and 9 bases separated the two germline ends. The CDR3 covers 16 residues. Germline V gives CDR1 SGHRS, CDR2 YFSETQ. The CDR3: CASSLEGSANTGELFF. DNA of the CDR3: TGCGCCAGCAGCTTGGAAGGTAGCGCGAACACCGGGGAGCTGTTTTTT.

This clonotype was picked up a small number of times. The chain has TRBV29-1 and TRBJ1-5; 7 nucleotides line up with TRBD1. In germline, CDR1 is SQVTM, CDR2 ANQGSEA. V dropped 5 bases and J dropped 4; count of bases not matched to a gene: 5. This CDR3 comprises 13 residues. The CDR3 loop is CSVRQGGNQPQHF. CDR3 nucleotide sequence: TGCAGCGTTCGACAGGGAGGAAATCAGCCCCAGCATTTT. Full variable domain (rest looked up from reference TRBV29-1 and TRBJ1-5): SAVISQKPSRDICQRGTSLTIQCQVDSQVTMMFWYRQQPGQSLTLIATANQGSEATYESGFVIDKFPISRPNLTFSTLTVSNMSPEDSSIYLCSVRQGGNQPQHFGDGTRLSIL.

This clonotype was detected ten times or more. The gene calls are TRBV10-3 and TRBJ1-2; the D is unclear. With 1 base removed from V and 3 bases from J, the gap between germline ends came to 12 bases. Germline V gene data show CDR1 as ENHRY and CDR2 as SYGVKD. The CDR3 loop spans 15 amino acids. The CDR3 DNA reads as TGTGCCATCAGTGAGTTAGCAGCCCCCTACTATGGCTACACCTTC. Its translation is CAISELAAPYYGYTF.

In this sample, this clonotype turned up many times. V gene TRBV28 combines with J gene TRBJ2-3; 7 bases align to TRBD2. This CDR3 spans 13 amino acids. Germline CDR1 is MDHEN and CDR2 is SYDVKM. CDR3 residues: CASGGGSTDTQYF. For the CDR3, the DNA is TGTGCTAGTGGCGGGGGAAGCACAGATACGCAGTATTTT.

This chain joins TRBV28 and TRBJ1-4; TRBD1 matches at 9 bases. Looked up from germline, CDR1 is MDHEN and CDR2 is SYDVKM. Trimming removed 9 bases from V and 8 bases from J; junction bases left unmatched: 10. The CDR3 is 14 residues long. CDR3 in amino acids: CASYQQGAGEKLFF. In DNA form, the CDR3 reads TGTGCCAGTTATCAACAGGGGGCAGGAGAAAAACTGTTTTTT.

The gene calls are TRBV6-1 and TRBJ2-4; 10 bases match TRBD2. The CDR3 is made up of 18 amino acids. The germline gives CDR1 MNHNS, CDR2 SASEGT. V dropped 6 bases and J dropped 7; count of bases not matched to a gene: 18. The CDR3, as DNA: TGTGCCAGCAGCGAATTTACCCCTAGCGGGGGCAAATTTAACATTCAGTACTTC. Encoded protein: CASSEFTPSGGKFNIQYF.

CDR3 sequence reads: CASTPLADTQYF. The CDR3 DNA follows: TGTGCCAGCACCCCTCTAGCAGATACGCAGTATTTT. The chain joins TRBV7-2 to TRBJ2-3; D remains unclear. The V gene's germline CDR1 is SGHTA and CDR2 FQGNSA. The V end was cut by 7 bases, the J end by 4 bases, with 9 bases between. CDR3 length: 12 amino acids.

On this clonotype itself: A read error may account for a junction end that differs from germline. This chain uses TRBV7-2 with TRBJ1-1; D perhaps matches TRBD1 (6 bases). Germline V gene sequence: CDR1 SGHTA, CDR2 FQGNSA. This CDR3 region has 14 residues. In nucleotides, the CDR3 is TGTGCCGGCAGCCTAGGACAGATGAACACTGAAGCTTTCTTT. This sequence encodes CAGSLGQMNTEAFF.

The rearrangement uses TRBV20-1 and TRBJ1-6, with D tentatively TRBD1 (6 bases). In germline, CDR1 is DFQATT, CDR2 SNEGSKA (reference sequence). The CDR3 has 12 amino acids. The V gene lost 6 bases and the J gene lost 7 bases, with 10 bases spanning the gap. In DNA form, the CDR3 reads TGCAGTGCAAGGGACATCAATTCACCCCTCCACTTT. This translates into CSARDINSPLHF.

This clonotype was observed a few times. The chain is built from TRBV5-1 and TRBJ2-1; 7 nucleotides line up with TRBD1. CDR3 size: 15 residues. Trimming removed 7 bases from V and 3 bases from J; junction bases left unmatched: 10. CDR1 is SGHRS and CDR2 is YFSETQ in the germline V gene. The CDR3 DNA is TGCGCCAGCGCTTCCGGGACAGATCGCTACAATGAGCAGTTCTTC. Protein sequence: CASASGTDRYNEQFF.

CDR3: CASSLAGEQFF. The CDR3 DNA is TGCGCCAGCAGCTTGGCGGGTGAGCAGTTCTTC. The rearrangement links TRBV5-1 to TRBJ2-1; D unclear. The V end was cut by 0 bases, the J end by 9 bases, with 4 bases between. CDR1 is SGHRS, CDR2 YFSETQ, per germline. The CDR3 has 11 residues.

V is TRBV11-2 and J is TRBJ1-5; 10 bases are shared with TRBD1. The CDR3 loop spans 18 amino acids. Germline CDR1 and CDR2: SGHAT and FQNNGV. Trimming took 4 bases from V and 1 from J; bases not matched to a gene: 10. CDR3 loop: CASSSTTGGLGSNQPQHF. CDR3 nucleotide sequence: TGTGCCAGCAGCTCGACGACAGGGGGCTTAGGGAGCAATCAGCCCCAGCATTTT. Using reference TRBV11-2 and TRBJ1-5 for the parts outside the CDR3, the full variable domain is EAGVAQSPRYKIIEKRQSVAFWCNPISGHATLYWYQQILGQGPKLLIQFQNNGVVDDSQLPKDRFSAERLKGVDSTLKIQPAKLEDSAVYLCASSSTTGGLGSNQPQHFGDGTRLSIL.

The chain is built from TRBV20-1 and TRBJ1-5; D unclear. Trimming left V 3 bases short and J 6 bases short, with 9 bases between. The CDR3 consists of 12 residues. CDR1 is DFQATT and CDR2 is SNEGSKA in the germline V gene (reference sequence). The CDR3 sequence: CSAREGTQPQHF. The CDR3, as DNA: TGCAGTGCTAGGGAGGGTACTCAGCCCCAGCATTTT.

This clonotype has only a few counts. V gene TRBV19 combines with J gene TRBJ2-5; D is possibly TRBD1 (6 bases). The germline gives CDR1 LNHDA, CDR2 SQIVND (reference sequence). Trimming took off 4 bases at V and 4 bases at J, with 16 bases between the two ends. The CDR3 is 15 residues long. The CDR3 region is CASSTGTLRRETQYF. DNA of the CDR3: TGTGCCAGTAGTACCGGGACACTTCGACGAGAGACCCAGTACTTC.